This T cell receptor (beta chain) was recorded in a study of T-cell memory formation after mild COVID-19. The study's findings and limits: Later expanders leaned toward CD4+, whereas clones contracting from day 15 to 85 were balanced CD4/CD8.

Germline CDR1 MGHRA, CDR2 YSYEKL. Trimming removed 5 bases from V and 3 bases from J, with 16 bases in between. CDR3 size: 15 residues. This clonotype turned up a few times. What it recognizes is unknown. Using its own MiXCR run on the 5' RACE reads, TCRdb lists one record per CDR3 protein. The sample includes about 390,000 distinct CDR3 sequences, more than 15% seen only once; the top ten take roughly 21%. Sequences were obtained from PBMCs or a T cell subset sorted from them (not recorded which). The sequence was obtained from a man between 18 and 35 years old who had mild COVID-19 (a few samples of this study predate the infection). Cell type and time point are not known. The chain joins TRBV4-1 to TRBJ2-5; D not resolved. The DNA for the CDR3 is TGCGCCAGCAGCGCACGTAGAGGTTCGGAAGAGACCCAGTACTTC. Its translation: CASSARRGSEETQYF.